These 22 T cell receptor beta chains were all obtained from the same sample, sequenced in a study of cytomegalovirus exposure and HLA in healthy donors. The PCR made use of 60 Vbeta and 13 Jbeta primers. Clones were sequenced by immunoSEQ multiplex PCR, and TCRdb holds only the in-frame ones, with some missing. Here the sample spans approximately 190,000 clones, around four fifths being singletons. The sequenced material came from PBMCs. The receptors here all came from a woman between 45 and 60 years old in good health and CMV-seropositive.

This chain uses TRBV6-5 with TRBJ1-6, with D tentatively TRBD1 (5 bases). V was shortened by 5 bases and J by 7 bases, with 15 bases between the two germline ends. The V gene's germline CDR1 is MNHEY and CDR2 SVGAGI. The CDR3 is made up of 15 amino acids. The CDR3 DNA reads TGTGCCAGCAGTGCAAGGGGCCGGCCGAATTCACCCCTCCACTTT. Amino acids: CASSARGRPNSPLHF.

The genes are TRBV4-1 and TRBJ2-1; D perhaps matches TRBD2 (6 bases). Deletions cut 4 bases from V and 2 bases from J, with 12 bases between. In germline, CDR1 is MGHRA, CDR2 YSYEKL. The CDR3 loop spans 15 amino acids. CDR3 amino acids: CASSLTGVPYNEQFF. In DNA form, the CDR3 reads TGCGCCAGCAGCCTAACGGGGGTACCCTACAATGAGCAGTTCTTC.

A few counts support this clone. This chain joins TRBV5-6 and TRBJ2-3, with unresolved D. V was clipped by 3 bases and J by 6 bases, with 5 bases between them. Germline V CDR1 and CDR2: SGHDT, YYEEEE. The CDR3 has 11 amino acids. The CDR3 reads CASSYRDTQYF. Here the CDR3 DNA reads TGTGCCAGCAGCTATCGGGATACGCAGTATTTT.

This clone was seen a few times. The V call is TRBV4-3, the J call TRBJ2-7; TRBD2 is a possible D gene (6 bases). Germline V gene sequence: CDR1 LGHNA, CDR2 YSLEER. The V end lost 0 bases, the J end lost 0 bases, and 12 bases lay between the germline ends. This CDR3 region has 16 residues. CDR3 sequence reads: CASSQDWRALSYEQYF. CDR3 DNA: TGCGCCAGCAGCCAAGATTGGAGGGCACTCTCCTACGAGCAGTACTTC.

As DNA, the CDR3 is TGCAGCGCGGGACAGGGGGGTACTGAAGCTTTCTTT. Translating it yields CSAGQGGTEAFF. V gene TRBV29-1 combines with J gene TRBJ1-1; 11 bases match TRBD1. V dropped 7 bases and J dropped 5; count of bases not matched to a gene: 3. Germline V gene sequence: CDR1 SQVTM, CDR2 ANQGSEA. This CDR3 spans 12 amino acids.

About this clone: At one end the junction does not follow the germline gene, possibly because of a read error. The rearrangement joins TRBV4-2 to TRBJ1-1; 12 bases match TRBD1. Looked up from germline, CDR1 is LGHNA and CDR2 is YNFKEQ. The CDR3 sequence is 15 residues long. The CDR3 region has the DNA TGTGCCGGCAGCCAAGATTTGAGGGACAGGGGGCTGTCTTTCTTT. Its protein is CAGSQDLRDRGLSFF.

V is TRBV9 and J is TRBJ1-4; D is possibly TRBD1 (6 bases). Germline V gives CDR1 SGDLS, CDR2 YYNGEE. CDR3 size: 15 residues. V was trimmed by 2 bases and J by 7 bases, leaving 15 bases between them. This chain's CDR3 is CASSVGAVRSEKLFF. The CDR3 DNA follows: TGTGCCAGCAGCGTGGGGGCCGTCAGGTCTGAAAAACTGTTTTTT.

V gene TRBV6-5 combines with J gene TRBJ2-5; tentative D call: TRBD1 (6 bases). V lost 10 bases and J 2 bases, leaving 14 bases between the germline ends. In germline, CDR1 is MNHEY, CDR2 SVGAGI. This CDR3 region has 13 residues. The CDR3 reads CAIRSGTQETQYF. CDR3 bases: TGTGCCATCAGGTCCGGGACACAAGAGACCCAGTACTTC.

The chain has TRBV2 and TRBJ2-3; maybe TRBD2 (5 bases). CDR3 size: 13 residues. V was shortened by 8 bases and J by 5 bases, with 14 bases between the two germline ends. Germline V lookup: CDR1 SNHLY, CDR2 FYNNEI. CDR3 nucleotides: TGTGCCAGCTCTGTAGAAGCGGTAGATACGCAGTATTTT. Translated: CASSVEAVDTQYF.

Concerning this clone itself: At the DNA level, this CDR3 is encoded by other sequences in the same sample as well. This chain connects TRBV15 to TRBJ2-7; D might be TRBD1 (7 bases). Trimming took 3 bases from V and 3 from J, leaving 15 bases between them. The CDR3 is 15 residues long. Germline CDR1 LNHNV, CDR2 YYDKDF (reference sequence). The CDR3 here is CATSRGQGGNYEQYF. The CDR3 DNA sequence: TGTGCCACCAGCAGGGGGCAGGGGGGTAACTACGAGCAGTACTTC.

V usage is TRBV30 and J usage is TRBJ2-7; 13 nucleotides match TRBD2. There are 14 residues in the CDR3. The germline gives CDR1 GTSNPN, CDR2 SVGIG (reference sequence). The junction had 1 base not matched to a gene; V was cut back by 3 bases and J by 2 bases. The CDR3 region is CAWRTSGGTYEQYF. The CDR3 nucleotides are TGTGCCTGGAGGACTAGCGGGGGGACCTACGAGCAGTACTTC.

V usage is TRBV5-1 and J usage is TRBJ2-5; 8 bases align to TRBD1. With 0 bases clipped from V and 5 bases from J, the junction kept 6 bases outside the gene matches. Germline CDR1 reads SGHRS; CDR2 reads YFSETQ. The CDR3 is 15 residues long. For the CDR3, the DNA is TGCGCCAGCAGCTTGGCCCCAGGGGGCTGGGAGACCCAGTACTTC. Protein sequence: CASSLAPGGWETQYF.

The chain has TRBV5-6 and TRBJ2-4; TRBD1 is a possible D gene (5 bases). Germline V lookup: CDR1 SGHDT, CDR2 YYEEEE. Trimming took 1 base from V and 6 from J, leaving 14 bases between them. The CDR3 covers 15 residues. The CDR3, as DNA: TGTGCCAGCAGCTTGCAGAACAGCCAGGGAAACATTCAGTACTTC. It is translated as CASSLQNSQGNIQYF.

The V call is TRBV5-1, the J call TRBJ2-3; 11 nucleotides agree with TRBD2. The germline CDR1 and CDR2 sequences are SGHRS and YFSETQ. The J segment lost 5 bases and the V segment lost 4 bases, leaving 9 bases of the junction unmatched. The CDR3 loop spans 16 amino acids. The CDR3 loop is CASSILAGGPGDTQYF. The CDR3 region has the DNA TGCGCCAGCAGCATCTTAGCGGGGGGGCCCGGAGATACGCAGTATTTT.

The chain combines TRBV4-2 with TRBJ2-2; 8 positions match TRBD1. This CDR3 has 16 amino acids. Trimming removed 5 bases from V and 1 base from J; junction bases left unmatched: 6. The germline V gene encodes CDR1 LGHNA and CDR2 YNFKEQ. CDR3 bases: TGTGCCAGCAGCTTAGTAGGGACAGGGAACACCGGGGAGCTGTTTTTT. Its protein is CASSLVGTGNTGELFF.

The chain has TRBV13 and TRBJ2-5; TRBD1 matches at 7 bases. Per germline, CDR1 PRHDT and CDR2 FYEKMQ (reference sequence). The CDR3 is 13 amino acids. Losses at the gene ends were 3 bases for V and 3 bases for J; bases not matched to a gene: 1. The CDR3 loop reads CASSFDREETQYF. CDR3 coding DNA: TGTGCCAGCAGCTTCGACAGGGAAGAGACCCAGTACTTC.

The V gene is TRBV29-1, the J gene TRBJ2-3, with TRBD1 matching 9 bases. Per the germline V gene, CDR1 is SQVTM and CDR2 is ANQGSEA. V shed 7 bases and J 4 bases; nucleotides not matched to a gene: 18. The CDR3 contains 17 residues. The CDR3 DNA is TGCAGCGCGAAAGGGGGACAGGGTTTATCTCGTCCAGATACGCAGTATTTT. Its protein is CSAKGGQGLSRPDTQYF.

V gene TRBV11-2 combines with J gene TRBJ1-2; D gene uncertain. The germline gives CDR1 SGHAT, CDR2 FQNNGV. V was trimmed by 0 bases and J by 6 bases, leaving 14 bases between them. The CDR3 extends over 15 amino acids. DNA for the CDR3: TGTGCCAGCAGCTTAGAGTTTGCGGCCTCGGATGGCTACACCTTC. It translates to CASSLEFAASDGYTF.

Regarding this clone: One end of the junction fails to match germline, which may point to a read error. This chain uses TRBV7-7 with TRBJ2-5; TRBD2 agrees at 8 bases. This CDR3 spans 16 amino acids. Germline-derived CDR1 and CDR2 are SSHAT and FNYEAQ (reference sequence). This CDR3 is CASSLGLAPSSETQYF. The CDR3 nucleotides are TGTGCTAGCAGCTTAGGACTAGCCCCCTCTTCGGAGACCCAGTACTTC.

The rearrangement joins TRBV5-1 to TRBJ1-5, with TRBD1 matching over 10 bases. After removal of 4 bases from V and 5 bases from J, the junction contained 9 bases not matched to a gene. The CDR3 extends over 16 amino acids. Germline V CDR1 and CDR2: SGHRS, YFSETQ. The chain's CDR3 is CASSTATGGEYQPQHF. The CDR3 nucleotides read TGCGCCAGCAGCACGGCGACAGGGGGCGAGTATCAGCCCCAGCATTTT. Based on the CDR3 plus reference TRBV5-1 and TRBJ1-5, the full variable domain is KAGVTQTPRYLIKTRGQQVTLSCSPISGHRSVSWYQQTPGQGLQFLFEYFSETQRNKGNFPGRFSGRQFSNSRSEMNVSTLELGDSALYLCASSTATGGEYQPQHFGDGTRLSIL.

This clone was observed a handful of times. The chain uses TRBV5-3 and TRBJ2-3, with 9 bases lining up with TRBD2. TRBV5-3 has ORF status, its function being uncertain. The CDR3 is 15 amino acids. The ends lost 5 bases at V and 4 bases at J; junction bases unmatched: 8. The CDR3 loop reads CARRTGLADPDTQYF. DNA of the CDR3: TGTGCCAGAAGGACGGGACTAGCTGATCCAGATACGCAGTATTTT.

This clone was seen a handful of times. The chain links TRBV13 to TRBJ1-4; 7 positions match TRBD1. CDR1 is PRHDT and CDR2 is FYEKMQ in the germline V gene (reference sequence). Trimming removed 6 bases from V and 8 bases from J; junction bases left unmatched: 9. There are 14 residues in the CDR3. CDR3: CASRTTGAGEKLFF. CDR3 nucleotide sequence: TGTGCCAGCAGAACCACAGGGGCAGGGGAAAAACTGTTTTTT.